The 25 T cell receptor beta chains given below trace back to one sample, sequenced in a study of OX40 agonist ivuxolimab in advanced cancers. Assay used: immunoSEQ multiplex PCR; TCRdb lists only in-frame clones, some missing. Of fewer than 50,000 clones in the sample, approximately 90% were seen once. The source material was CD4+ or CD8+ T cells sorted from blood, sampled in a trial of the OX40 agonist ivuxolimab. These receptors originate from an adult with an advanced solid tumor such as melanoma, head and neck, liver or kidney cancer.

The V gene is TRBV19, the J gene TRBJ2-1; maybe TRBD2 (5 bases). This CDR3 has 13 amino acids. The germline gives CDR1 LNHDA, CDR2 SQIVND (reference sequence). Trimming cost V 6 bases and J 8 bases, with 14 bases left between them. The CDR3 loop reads CASSLGFGDEQFF. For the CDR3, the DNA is TGTGCCAGTAGCCTGGGGTTCGGGGATGAGCAGTTCTTC.

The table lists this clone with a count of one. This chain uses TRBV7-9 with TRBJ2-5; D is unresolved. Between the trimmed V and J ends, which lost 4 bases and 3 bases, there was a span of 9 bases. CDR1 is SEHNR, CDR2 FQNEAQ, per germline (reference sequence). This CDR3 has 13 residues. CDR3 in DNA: TGTGCCAGCAGCTCAGGTCCCGAAGAGACCCAGTACTTC. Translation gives CASSSGPEETQYF.

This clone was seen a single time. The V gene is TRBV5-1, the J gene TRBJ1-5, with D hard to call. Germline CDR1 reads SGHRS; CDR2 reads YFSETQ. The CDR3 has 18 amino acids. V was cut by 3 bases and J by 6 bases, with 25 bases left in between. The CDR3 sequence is CASSSGLAFGLRSQPQHF. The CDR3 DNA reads TGCGCCAGCAGCTCCGGATTGGCATTCGGACTAAGGAGTCAGCCCCAGCATTTT.

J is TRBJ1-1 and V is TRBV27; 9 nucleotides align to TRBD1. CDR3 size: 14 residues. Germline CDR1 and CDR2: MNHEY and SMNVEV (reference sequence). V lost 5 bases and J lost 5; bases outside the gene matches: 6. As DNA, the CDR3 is TGTGCCAGCAGTCAGGGGACAGGGAGGACTGAAGCTTTCTTT. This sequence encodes CASSQGTGRTEAFF.

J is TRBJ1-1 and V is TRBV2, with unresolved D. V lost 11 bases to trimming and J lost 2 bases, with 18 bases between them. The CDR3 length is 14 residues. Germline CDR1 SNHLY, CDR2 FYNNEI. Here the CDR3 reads CAGEGSAINTEAFF. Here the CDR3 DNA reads TGTGCCGGAGAGGGTTCAGCCATAAACACTGAAGCTTTCTTT.

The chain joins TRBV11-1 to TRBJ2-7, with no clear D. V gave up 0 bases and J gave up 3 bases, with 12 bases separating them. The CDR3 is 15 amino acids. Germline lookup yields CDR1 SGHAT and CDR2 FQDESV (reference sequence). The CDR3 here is CASSLADDNYYEQYF. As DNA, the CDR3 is TGTGCCAGCAGCTTAGCGGATGATAACTACTACGAGCAGTACTTC.

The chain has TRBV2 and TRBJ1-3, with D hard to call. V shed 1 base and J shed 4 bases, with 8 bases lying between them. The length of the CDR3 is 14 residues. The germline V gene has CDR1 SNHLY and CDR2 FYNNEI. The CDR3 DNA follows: TGTGCCAGCAGTGAAGAATTTCGAGGAAACACCATATATTTT. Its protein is CASSEEFRGNTIYF.

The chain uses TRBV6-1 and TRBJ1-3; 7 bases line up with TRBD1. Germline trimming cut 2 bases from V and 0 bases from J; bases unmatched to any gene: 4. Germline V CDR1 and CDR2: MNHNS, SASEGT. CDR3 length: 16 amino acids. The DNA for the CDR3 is TGTGCCAGCAGTGAATCACAGGGGTTCTCTGGAAACACCATATATTTT. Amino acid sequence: CASSESQGFSGNTIYF.

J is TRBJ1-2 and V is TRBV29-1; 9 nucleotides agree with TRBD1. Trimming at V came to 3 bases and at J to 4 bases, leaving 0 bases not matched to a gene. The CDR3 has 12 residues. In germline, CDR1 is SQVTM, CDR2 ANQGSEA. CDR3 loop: CSVEDRGYGYTF. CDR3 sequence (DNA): TGCAGCGTTGAGGACAGGGGCTATGGCTACACCTTC.

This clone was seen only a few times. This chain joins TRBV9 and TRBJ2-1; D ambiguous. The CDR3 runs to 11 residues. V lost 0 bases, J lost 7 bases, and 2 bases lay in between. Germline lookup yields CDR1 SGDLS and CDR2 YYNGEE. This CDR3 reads CASSVANEQFF. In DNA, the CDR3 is TGTGCCAGCAGCGTAGCGAATGAGCAGTTCTTC. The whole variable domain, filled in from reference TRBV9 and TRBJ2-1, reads DSGVTQTPKHLITATGQRVTLRCSPRSGDLSVYWYQQSLDQGLQFLIQYYNGEERAKGNILERFSAQQFPDLHSELNLSSLELGDSALYFCASSVANEQFFGPGTRLTVL.

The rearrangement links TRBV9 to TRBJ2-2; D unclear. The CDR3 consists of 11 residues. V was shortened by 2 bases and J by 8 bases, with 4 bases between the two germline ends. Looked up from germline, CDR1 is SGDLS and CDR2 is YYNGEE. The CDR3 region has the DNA TGTGCCAGCAGCGTCACAGGGGAGCTGTTTTTT. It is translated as CASSVTGELFF.

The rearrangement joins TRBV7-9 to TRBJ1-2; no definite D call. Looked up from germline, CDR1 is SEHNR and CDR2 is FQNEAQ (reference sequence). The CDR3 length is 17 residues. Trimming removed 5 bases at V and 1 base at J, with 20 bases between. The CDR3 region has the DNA TGTGCCAGCAGCCCCGGTCTCCGGGCCCACCTTAACTATGGCTACACCTTC. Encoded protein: CASSPGLRAHLNYGYTF.

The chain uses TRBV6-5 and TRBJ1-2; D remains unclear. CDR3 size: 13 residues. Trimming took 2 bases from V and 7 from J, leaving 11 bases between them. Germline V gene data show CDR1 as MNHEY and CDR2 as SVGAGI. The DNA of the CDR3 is TGTGCCAGCAGTTACAAGGCCACCACTGGCTACACCTTC. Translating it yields CASSYKATTGYTF.

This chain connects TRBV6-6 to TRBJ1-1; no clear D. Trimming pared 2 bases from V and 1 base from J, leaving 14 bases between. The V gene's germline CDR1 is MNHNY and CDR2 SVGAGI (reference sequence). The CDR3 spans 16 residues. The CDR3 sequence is CASSYPLEGGNTEAFF. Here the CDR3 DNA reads TGTGCCAGCAGTTACCCCTTAGAAGGCGGGAACACTGAAGCTTTCTTT.

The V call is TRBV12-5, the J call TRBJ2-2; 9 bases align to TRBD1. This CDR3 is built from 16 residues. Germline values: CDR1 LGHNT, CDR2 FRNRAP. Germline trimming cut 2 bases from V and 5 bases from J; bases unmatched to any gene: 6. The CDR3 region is CASGLFSTGGTGELFF. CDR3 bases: TGTGCTAGTGGTTTGTTCTCGACAGGGGGGACCGGGGAGCTGTTTTTT.

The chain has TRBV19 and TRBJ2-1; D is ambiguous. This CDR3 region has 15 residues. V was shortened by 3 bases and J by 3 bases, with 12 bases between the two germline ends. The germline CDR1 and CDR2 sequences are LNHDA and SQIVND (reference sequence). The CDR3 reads CASSIGSTSYNEQFF. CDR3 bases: TGTGCCAGTAGTATCGGCTCCACCAGCTACAATGAGCAGTTCTTC.

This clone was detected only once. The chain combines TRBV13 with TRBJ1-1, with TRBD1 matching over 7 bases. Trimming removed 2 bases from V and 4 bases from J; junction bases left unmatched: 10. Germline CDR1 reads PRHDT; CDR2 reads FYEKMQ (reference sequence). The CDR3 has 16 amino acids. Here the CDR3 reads CASSLSQGGEGTEAFF. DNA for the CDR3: TGTGCCAGCAGCTTATCGCAGGGGGGGGAAGGCACTGAAGCTTTCTTT.

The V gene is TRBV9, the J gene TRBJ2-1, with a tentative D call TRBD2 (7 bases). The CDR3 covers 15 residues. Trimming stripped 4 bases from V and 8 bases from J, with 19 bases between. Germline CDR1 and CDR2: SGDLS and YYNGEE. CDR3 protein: CASSPAGRGRDEQFF. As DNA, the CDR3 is TGTGCCAGCAGCCCGGCGGGGAGGGGGAGAGATGAGCAGTTCTTC.

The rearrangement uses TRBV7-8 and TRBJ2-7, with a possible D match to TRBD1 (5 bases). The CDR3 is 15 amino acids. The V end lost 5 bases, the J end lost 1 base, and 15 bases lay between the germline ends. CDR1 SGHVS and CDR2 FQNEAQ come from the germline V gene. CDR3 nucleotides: TGTGCCAGCAGCCTAAAAGGGGTCGTATCCTACGAGCAGTACTTC. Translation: CASSLKGVVSYEQYF.

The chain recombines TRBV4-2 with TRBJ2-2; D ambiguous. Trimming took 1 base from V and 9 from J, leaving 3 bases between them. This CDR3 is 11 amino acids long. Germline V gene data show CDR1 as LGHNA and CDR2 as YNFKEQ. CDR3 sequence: CASSQGWELFF. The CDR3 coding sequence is TGTGCCAGCAGCCAAGGCTGGGAGCTGTTTTTT.

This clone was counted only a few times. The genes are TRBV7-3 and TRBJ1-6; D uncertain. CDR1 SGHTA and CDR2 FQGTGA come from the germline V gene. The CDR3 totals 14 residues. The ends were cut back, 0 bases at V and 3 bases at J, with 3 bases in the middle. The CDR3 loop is CASSLTIYNSPLHF. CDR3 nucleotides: TGTGCCAGCAGCTTAACCATCTATAATTCACCCCTCCACTTT.

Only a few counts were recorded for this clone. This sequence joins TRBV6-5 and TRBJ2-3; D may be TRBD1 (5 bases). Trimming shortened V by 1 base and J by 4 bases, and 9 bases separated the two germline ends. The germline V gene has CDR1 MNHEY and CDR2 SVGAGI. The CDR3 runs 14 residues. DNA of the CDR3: TGTGCCAGCAGTTACTTTACAGGCTCAGATACGCAGTATTTT. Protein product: CASSYFTGSDTQYF.

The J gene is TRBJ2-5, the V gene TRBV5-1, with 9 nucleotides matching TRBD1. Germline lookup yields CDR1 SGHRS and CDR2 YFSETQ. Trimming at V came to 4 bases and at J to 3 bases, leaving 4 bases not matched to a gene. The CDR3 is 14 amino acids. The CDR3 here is CASSLWDREETQYF. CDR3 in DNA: TGCGCCAGCAGCCTATGGGACAGGGAAGAGACCCAGTACTTC. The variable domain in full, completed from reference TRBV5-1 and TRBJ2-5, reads KAGVTQTPRYLIKTRGQQVTLSCSPISGHRSVSWYQQTPGQGLQFLFEYFSETQRNKGNFPGRFSGRQFSNSRSEMNVSTLELGDSALYLCASSLWDREETQYFGPGTRLLVL.

The CDR3 DNA follows: TGTGCCAGTACATCGGGAGAAGGTACAGATACGCAGTATTTT. The encoded protein is CASTSGEGTDTQYF. V is TRBV19 and J is TRBJ2-3, with a tentative D call TRBD2 (6 bases). Trimming stripped 7 bases from V and 3 bases from J, with 14 bases between. CDR1 is LNHDA and CDR2 is SQIVND in the germline V gene (reference sequence). The CDR3 is 14 residues long.

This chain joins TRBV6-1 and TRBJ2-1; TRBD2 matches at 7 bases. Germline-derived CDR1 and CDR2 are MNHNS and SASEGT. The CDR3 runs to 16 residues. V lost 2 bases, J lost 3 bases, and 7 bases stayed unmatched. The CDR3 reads CASSETGTNLYNEQFF. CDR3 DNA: TGTGCCAGCAGTGAAACCGGGACTAACCTCTACAATGAGCAGTTCTTC.